This T cell receptor beta chain emerged from a study of graft-versus-host responses after intestinal transplantation. General study points: Across patients carrying graft-donor T cell macrochimerism, allografts held high graft-versus-host to host-versus-graft clonal ratios.

A word on this clone: Its antigen remains unidentified.

The ends lost 0 bases at V and 2 bases at J; junction bases unmatched: 9. The germline CDR1 and CDR2 sequences are SGHTA and FQGTGA. This CDR3 spans 18 amino acids. Data came from immunoSEQ multiplex PCR; TCRdb stores just in-frame clones and leaves some out. This table has about 89,000 clones, approximately 94% appearing once. The origin of this receptor is a human donor who was the organ donor for an intestinal transplant. The V and J genes are TRBV7-3 and TRBJ2-2, with TRBD2 matching over 7 bases. This specimen was unstimulated CD4+ T cells sorted from spleen or lymph node cells, taken before transplant. DNA of the CDR3: TGTGCCAGCAGCTTAACGTCGTACAGCGGGGCAAACACCGGGGAGCTGTTTTTT. As protein: CASSLTSYSGANTGELFF.